This T cell receptor beta chain was recovered during a study of OX40 agonist ivuxolimab in advanced cancers. Study results and limitations: Clonal expansion from baseline to week 6 occurred in both CD4+ and CD8+ T cells.

Comments on this clone: Antigen unknown.

Germline lookup yields CDR1 SQVTM and CDR2 ANQGSEA. Trimming stripped 0 bases from V and 0 bases from J, with 6 bases between. There are 13 residues in the CDR3. Clones were read by immunoSEQ multiplex PCR, and TCRdb kept only the in-frame ones, dropping some. This table has about 92,000 clones, approximately 84% appearing once. The TCR sequence derives from an adult with an advanced solid tumor such as melanoma, head and neck, liver or kidney cancer. Sequencing was performed on CD4+ or CD8+ T cells sorted from blood, taken in a trial of the OX40 agonist ivuxolimab. This rearrangement joins TRBV29-1 to TRBJ2-7; D tentatively fits TRBD1 or TRBD2 (5 bases each). CDR3 coding DNA: TGCAGCGTTGAAGAGGGGGACTCCTACGAGCAGTACTTC. Translated, it gives CSVEEGDSYEQYF.